Listed below are T cell receptor beta chains from one sample, sequenced in a study of control samples from healthy donors and cancer patients. Using immunoSEQ multiplex PCR, the repertoire was profiled, and TCRdb retains in-frame clones only, with some absent. The profile covers about 89,000 clones, with approximately 86% appearing a single time and roughly 21% taken by the ten largest. What was sequenced was blood. The receptors were sampled from a man in his thirties or forties in good health. Each CDR3 is given without its conserved first and last residue. Each record gives: V gene, CDR3 protein.

>TRBV4-1
ASSQDRNQETQY
>TRBV6-6
ASSYSREGETQY
>TRBV5-1
ASLLWDRPYNSPLH
>TRBV7-9
ASSLVRSFSTDTQY
>TRBV5-1
ASSLDAFGTGVYEQY
>TRBV7-2
ASSLGGTGGDGYT
>TRBV13
ASSLGSLNEKLF
>TRBV11-2
ASSLRGANTGELF
>TRBV2
ASSLRTSGANVLT
>TRBV19
ASSLRNRVDTQY
>TRBV3-1/TRBV3-2
ASSLTTANYGYT
>TRBV30
AWSRTSGYTGELF
>TRBV27
ASSKLVFPGELF
>TRBV2
ASSLRDTQY
>TRBV5-6
ASSLSGGFS
>TRBV6-1
ASSEGREGFYGYT
>TRBV28
ASTASSSTDTQY
>TRBV24-1
ATSDPPDRGHGYT
>TRBV5-1
ASSPKGGAENIQY
>TRBV30
AWSVLTMNTEAF
>TRBV6-5
ASSLGQGVGNTIY
>TRBV6-5
ASSLSPADEQF
>TRBV19
ASSIAAQGMNGELF
>TRBV6-6
ASSYGTVGVI
>TRBV5-4
ASSEGPAGIQY
>TRBV5-1
ASSDGEGGIETQY
>TRBV29-1
SVGTTGYGYT
>TRBV30
AWSVFTGTGSSPLH
>TRBV6-2/TRBV6-3
ASSWTGSTEAF
>TRBV6-2/TRBV6-3
ASSYSRQGSNNEQF
>TRBV2
ASRESGNQPQH
>TRBV27
ASSSGQEQF
>TRBV9
ASSFSGTNEQF
>TRBV5-3
ARRKAGVEDEQY
>TRBV29-1
SVYTGVGDGYT
>TRBV14
ASSPWTGHTEAF
>TRBV20-1
SASSGIRTENTEAF
>TRBV10-1
ASSGQDGTEAF
>TRBV27
ASSRRQGPAYEQY
>TRBV6-5
ASSYRGEGYGYT
>TRBV7-9
ASSLLGRGGSQETQY
>TRBV20-1
SASGLSTAF
>TRBV7-6
ASSFSLAGAKETQY
>TRBV29-1
SVEELRLQGRGTEAF
>TRBV7-8
ASSYRTGPEKLF
>TRBV24-1
ATSDLAGVGGWDEQF
>TRBV3-1/TRBV3-2
ASSQGIGYT
>TRBV5-6
ASSLAQRYEQY
>TRBV3-1/TRBV3-2
ASSQEQDNYGYT
>TRBV5-8
ASSLLFGYT
>TRBV18
ASSPGVSANTGELF